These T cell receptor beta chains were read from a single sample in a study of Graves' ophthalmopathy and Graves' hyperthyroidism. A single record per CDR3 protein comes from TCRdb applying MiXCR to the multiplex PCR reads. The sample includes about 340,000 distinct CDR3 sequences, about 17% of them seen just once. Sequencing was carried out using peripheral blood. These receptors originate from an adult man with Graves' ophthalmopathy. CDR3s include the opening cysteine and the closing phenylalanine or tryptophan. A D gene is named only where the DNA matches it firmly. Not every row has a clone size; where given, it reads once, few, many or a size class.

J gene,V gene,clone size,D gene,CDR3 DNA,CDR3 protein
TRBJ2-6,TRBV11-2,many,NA,TGTGCCAGCAGCTTATACCAGCTGCTCCAATCTGGGGCCAACGTCCTGACTTTC,CASSLYQLLQSGANVLTF
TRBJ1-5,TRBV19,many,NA,TGTGCCAGTAGTATCCCCGGCCTAGGGGCTCAGCCCCAGCATTTT,CASSIPGLGAQPQHF
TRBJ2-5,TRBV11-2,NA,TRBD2,TGTGCCAGCAGCCCTCCGGGGGGTAGGGTGCCCCGCTTCCAAGAGACCCAGTACTTC,CASSPPGGRVPRFQETQYF
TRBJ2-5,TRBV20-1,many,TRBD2,TGCAGTGCTAGAGATCGGCTAGCGGGAGTTCTGGGAGAGACCCAGTACTTC,CSARDRLAGVLGETQYF
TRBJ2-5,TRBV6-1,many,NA,TGTGCCAGCAGGGTTTCTAGAAACCAAGAGACCCAGTACTTC,CASRVSRNQETQYF
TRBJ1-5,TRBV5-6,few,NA,TGTGCCAGCAGCCGCCGGGGTTATAGCAATCAGCCCCAGCATTTT,CASSRRGYSNQPQHF
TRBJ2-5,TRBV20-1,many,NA,TGCAGTGCATGGACTATAGAGACCCAGTACTTC,CSAWTIETQYF
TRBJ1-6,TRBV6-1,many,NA,TGTGCCAGCAGTCTGAACGGCGATTCACCCCTCCACTTT,CASSLNGDSPLHF
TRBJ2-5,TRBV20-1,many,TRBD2,TGCAGTGCTAGGGCGACTAGCGGGGATGAAGAGACCCAGTACTTC,CSARATSGDEETQYF
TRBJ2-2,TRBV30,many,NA,TGTGCCTGGAGTCCAGGGAGCGAGGGGGAGCTGTTTTTT,CAWSPGSEGELFF
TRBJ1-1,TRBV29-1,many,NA,TGCAGCCACACAGGGTCGAGGGGGAACACTGAAGCTTTCTTT,CSHTGSRGNTEAFF
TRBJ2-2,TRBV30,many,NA,TGTGCCTGGACCTCAACCCGATACACCGGGGAGCTGTTTTTT,CAWTSTRYTGELFF
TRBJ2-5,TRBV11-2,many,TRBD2,TGTGCCAGCAGCCGGACTAGCGGGTACCCAGAGACCCAGTACTTC,CASSRTSGYPETQYF
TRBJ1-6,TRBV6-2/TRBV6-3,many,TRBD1,TGTGCCAGCAGTTCGAGGACAGGATATTCACCCCTCCACTTT,CASSSRTGYSPLHF
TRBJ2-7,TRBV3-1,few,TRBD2,TGTGCCAGCAGCCAAGATACCCTTCTTAGCGGGAGGTATAGCGACGAGCAGTACTTC,CASSQDTLLSGRYSDEQYF
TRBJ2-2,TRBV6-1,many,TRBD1,TGTGCCAGCAGTGCCCGAAACGGACAGGGGGCGAGTACCGGGGAGCTGTTTTTT,CASSARNGQGASTGELFF
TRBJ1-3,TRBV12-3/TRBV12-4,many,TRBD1,TGTGCCAGCAGTCCGGGGACAGGGGCAGCTGGAAACACCATATATTTT,CASSPGTGAAGNTIYF
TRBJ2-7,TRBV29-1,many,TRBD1,TGCAGCGTTCTCGGACAGGGTTTAGCAACCGAGCAGTACTTC,CSVLGQGLATEQYF
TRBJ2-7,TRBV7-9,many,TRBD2,TGTGCCAGCAGCTTATTTCTAGCGGGAGCAGACGAGCAGTACTTC,CASSLFLAGADEQYF